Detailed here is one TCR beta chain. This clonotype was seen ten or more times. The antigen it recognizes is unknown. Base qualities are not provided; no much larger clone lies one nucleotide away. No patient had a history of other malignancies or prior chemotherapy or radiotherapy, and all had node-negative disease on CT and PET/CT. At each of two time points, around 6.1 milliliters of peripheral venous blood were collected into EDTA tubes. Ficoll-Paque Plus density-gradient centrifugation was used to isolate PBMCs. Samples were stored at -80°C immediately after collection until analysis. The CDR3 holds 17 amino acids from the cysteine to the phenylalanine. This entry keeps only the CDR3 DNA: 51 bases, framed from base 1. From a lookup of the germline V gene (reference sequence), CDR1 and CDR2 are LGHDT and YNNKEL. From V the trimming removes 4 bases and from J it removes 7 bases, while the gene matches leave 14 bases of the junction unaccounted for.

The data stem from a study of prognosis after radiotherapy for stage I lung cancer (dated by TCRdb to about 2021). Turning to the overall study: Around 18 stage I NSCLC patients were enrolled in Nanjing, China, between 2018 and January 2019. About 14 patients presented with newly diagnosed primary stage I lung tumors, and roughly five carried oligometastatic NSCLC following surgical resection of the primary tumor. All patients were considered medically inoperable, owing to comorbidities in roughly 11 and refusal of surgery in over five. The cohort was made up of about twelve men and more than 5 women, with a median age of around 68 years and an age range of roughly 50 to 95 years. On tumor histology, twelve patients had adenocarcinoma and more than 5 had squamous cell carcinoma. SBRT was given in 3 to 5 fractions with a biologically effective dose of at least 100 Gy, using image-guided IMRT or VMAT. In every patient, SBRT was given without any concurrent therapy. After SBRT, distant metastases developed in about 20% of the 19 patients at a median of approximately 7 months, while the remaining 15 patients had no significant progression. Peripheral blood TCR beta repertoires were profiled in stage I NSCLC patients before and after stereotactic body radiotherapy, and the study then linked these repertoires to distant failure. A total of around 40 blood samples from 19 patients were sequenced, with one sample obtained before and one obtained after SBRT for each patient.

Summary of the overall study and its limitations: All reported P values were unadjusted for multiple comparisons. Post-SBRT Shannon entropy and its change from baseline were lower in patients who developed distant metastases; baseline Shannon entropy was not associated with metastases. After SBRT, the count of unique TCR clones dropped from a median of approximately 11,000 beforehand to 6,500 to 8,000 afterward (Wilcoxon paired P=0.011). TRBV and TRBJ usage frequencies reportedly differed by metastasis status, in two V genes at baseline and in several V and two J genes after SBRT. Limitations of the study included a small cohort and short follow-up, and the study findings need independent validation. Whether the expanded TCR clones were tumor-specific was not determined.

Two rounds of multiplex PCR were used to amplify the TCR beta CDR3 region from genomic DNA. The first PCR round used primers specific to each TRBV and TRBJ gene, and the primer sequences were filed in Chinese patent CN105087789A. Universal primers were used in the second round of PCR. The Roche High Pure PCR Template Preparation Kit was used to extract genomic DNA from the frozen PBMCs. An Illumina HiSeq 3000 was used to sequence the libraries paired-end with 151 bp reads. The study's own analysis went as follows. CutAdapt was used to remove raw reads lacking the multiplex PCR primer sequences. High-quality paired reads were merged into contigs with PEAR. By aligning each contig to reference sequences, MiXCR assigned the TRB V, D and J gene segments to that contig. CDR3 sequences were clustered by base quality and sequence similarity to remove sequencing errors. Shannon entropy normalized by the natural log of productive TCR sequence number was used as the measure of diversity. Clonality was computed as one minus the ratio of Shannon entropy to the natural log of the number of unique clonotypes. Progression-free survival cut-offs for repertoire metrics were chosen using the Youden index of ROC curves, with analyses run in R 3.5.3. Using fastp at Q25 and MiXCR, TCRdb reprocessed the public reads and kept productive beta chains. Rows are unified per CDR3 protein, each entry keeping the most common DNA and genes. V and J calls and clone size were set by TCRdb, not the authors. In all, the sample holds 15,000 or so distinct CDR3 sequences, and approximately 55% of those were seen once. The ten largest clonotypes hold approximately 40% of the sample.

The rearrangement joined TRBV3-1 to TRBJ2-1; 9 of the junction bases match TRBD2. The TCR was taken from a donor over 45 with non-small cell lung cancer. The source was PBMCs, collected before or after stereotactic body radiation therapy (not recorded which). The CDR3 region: CASSLSSGRILKNEQFF. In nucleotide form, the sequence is TGTGCCAGCAGCCTAAGTAGCGGGAGAATCCTCAAGAATGAGCAGTTCTTC.